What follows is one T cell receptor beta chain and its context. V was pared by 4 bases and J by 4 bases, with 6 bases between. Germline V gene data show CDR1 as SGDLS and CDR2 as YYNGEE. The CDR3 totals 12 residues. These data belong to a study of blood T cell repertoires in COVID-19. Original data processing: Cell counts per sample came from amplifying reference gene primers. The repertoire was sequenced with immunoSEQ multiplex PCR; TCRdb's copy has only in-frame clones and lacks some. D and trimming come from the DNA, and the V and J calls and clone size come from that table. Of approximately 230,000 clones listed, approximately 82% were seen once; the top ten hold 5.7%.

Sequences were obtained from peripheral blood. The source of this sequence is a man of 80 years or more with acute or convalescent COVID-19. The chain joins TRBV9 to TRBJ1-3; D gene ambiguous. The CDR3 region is CASSPQGNTIYF. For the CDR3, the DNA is TGTGCCAGCAGCCCACAGGGAAACACCATATATTTT.